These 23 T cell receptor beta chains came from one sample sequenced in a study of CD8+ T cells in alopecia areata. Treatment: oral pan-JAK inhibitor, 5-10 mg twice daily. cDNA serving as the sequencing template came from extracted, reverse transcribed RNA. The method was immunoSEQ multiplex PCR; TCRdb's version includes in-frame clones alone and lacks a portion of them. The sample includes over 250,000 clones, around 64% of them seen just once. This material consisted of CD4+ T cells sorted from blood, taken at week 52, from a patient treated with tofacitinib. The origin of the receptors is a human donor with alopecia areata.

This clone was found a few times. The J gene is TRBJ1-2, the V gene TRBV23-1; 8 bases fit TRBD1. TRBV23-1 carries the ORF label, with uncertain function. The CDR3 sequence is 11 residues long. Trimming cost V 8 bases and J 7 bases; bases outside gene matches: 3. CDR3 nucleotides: TGCGCCAGCGGGACAGGCTCTGGCTACACCTTC. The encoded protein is CASGTGSGYTF.

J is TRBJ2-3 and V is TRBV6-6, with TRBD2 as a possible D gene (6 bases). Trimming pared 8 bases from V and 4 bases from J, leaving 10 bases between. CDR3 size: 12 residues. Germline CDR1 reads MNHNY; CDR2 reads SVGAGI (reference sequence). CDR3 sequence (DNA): TGTGCCAGCGGGGGGTTGCCAGATACGCAGTATTTT. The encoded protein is CASGGLPDTQYF.

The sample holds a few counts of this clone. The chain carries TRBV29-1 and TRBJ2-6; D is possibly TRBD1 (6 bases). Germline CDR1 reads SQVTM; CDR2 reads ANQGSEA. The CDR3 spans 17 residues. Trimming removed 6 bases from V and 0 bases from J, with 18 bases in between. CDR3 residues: CSVPMADSYSGANVLTF. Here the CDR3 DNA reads TGCAGCGTCCCCATGGCGGACAGCTACTCTGGGGCCAACGTCCTGACTTTC.

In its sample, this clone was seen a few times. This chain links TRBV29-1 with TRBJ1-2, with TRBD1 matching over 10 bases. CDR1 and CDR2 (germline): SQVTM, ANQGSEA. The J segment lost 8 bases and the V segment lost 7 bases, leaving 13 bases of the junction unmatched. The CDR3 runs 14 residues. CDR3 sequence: CSGGLSATGGGYTF. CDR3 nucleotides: TGCAGCGGGGGGTTATCCGCGACAGGGGGCGGCTACACCTTC. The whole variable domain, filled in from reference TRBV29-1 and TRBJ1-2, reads SAVISQKPSRDICQRGTSLTIQCQVDSQVTMMFWYRQQPGQSLTLIATANQGSEATYESGFVIDKFPISRPNLTFSTLTVSNMSPEDSSIYLCSGGLSATGGGYTFGSGTRLTVV.

Written as DNA, the CDR3 is TGTGCCAGCAGCCTCCGGAATAGCGGGTTTCGCACAGATACGCAGTATTTT. Translation gives CASSLRNSGFRTDTQYF. The V gene is TRBV7-4, the J gene TRBJ2-3; 7 bases match TRBD2. Germline trimming cut 5 bases from V and 1 base from J; bases unmatched to any gene: 12. This CDR3 contains 17 residues. CDR1 is SGHVT and CDR2 is SQSDAQ in the germline V gene.

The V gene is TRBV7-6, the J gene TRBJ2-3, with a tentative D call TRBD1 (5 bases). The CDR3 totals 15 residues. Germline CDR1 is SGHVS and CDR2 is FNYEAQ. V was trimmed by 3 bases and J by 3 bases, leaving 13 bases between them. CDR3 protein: CASSLGQGLTDTQYF. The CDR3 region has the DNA TGTGCCAGCAGCTTGGGGCAGGGTTTGACAGATACGCAGTATTTT.

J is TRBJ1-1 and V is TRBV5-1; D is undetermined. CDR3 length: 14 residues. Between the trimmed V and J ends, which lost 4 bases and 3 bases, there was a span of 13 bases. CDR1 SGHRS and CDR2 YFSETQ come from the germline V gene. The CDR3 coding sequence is TGCGCCAGCAGCAGAGACGGACGGGACACTGAAGCTTTCTTT. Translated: CASSRDGRDTEAFF.

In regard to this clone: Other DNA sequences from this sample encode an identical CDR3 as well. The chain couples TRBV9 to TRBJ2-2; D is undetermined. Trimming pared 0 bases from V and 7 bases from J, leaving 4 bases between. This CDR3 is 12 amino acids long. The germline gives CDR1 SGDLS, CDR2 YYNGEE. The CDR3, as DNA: TGTGCCAGCAGCGTAGCGGGCGGGGAGCTGTTTTTT. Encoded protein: CASSVAGGELFF.

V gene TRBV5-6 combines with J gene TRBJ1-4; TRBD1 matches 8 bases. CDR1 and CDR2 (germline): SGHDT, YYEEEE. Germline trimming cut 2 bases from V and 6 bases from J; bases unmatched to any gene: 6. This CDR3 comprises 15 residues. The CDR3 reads CASSFERTGHEKLFF. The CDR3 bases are TGTGCCAGCAGCTTTGAGAGGACAGGGCATGAAAAACTGTTTTTT.

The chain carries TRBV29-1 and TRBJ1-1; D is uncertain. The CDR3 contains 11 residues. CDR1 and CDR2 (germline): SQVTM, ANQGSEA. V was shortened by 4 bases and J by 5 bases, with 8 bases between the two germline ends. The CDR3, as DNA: TGCAGCGTTGGTTTTGGGACTGAAGCTTTCTTT. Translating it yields CSVGFGTEAFF.

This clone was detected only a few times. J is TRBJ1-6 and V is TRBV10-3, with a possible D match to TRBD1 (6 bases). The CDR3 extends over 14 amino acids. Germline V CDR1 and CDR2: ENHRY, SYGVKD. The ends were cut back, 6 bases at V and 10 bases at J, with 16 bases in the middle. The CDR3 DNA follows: TGTGCCATCAGCCAACAGGGTCAGGGCTCACCCCTCCACTTT. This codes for CAISQQGQGSPLHF.

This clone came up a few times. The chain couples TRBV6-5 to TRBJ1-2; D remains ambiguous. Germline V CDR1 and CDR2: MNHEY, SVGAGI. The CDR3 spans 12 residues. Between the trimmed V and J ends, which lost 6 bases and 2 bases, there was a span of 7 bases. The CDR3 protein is CASSPRNYGYTF. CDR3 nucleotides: TGTGCCAGCAGCCCCAGGAACTATGGCTACACCTTC.

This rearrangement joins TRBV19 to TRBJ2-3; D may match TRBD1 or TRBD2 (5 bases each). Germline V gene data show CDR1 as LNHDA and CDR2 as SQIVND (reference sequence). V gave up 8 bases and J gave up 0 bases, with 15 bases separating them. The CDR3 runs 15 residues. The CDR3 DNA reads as TGTGCCAGTGGCGGCCGGGGACCCAGCACAGATACGCAGTATTTT. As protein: CASGGRGPSTDTQYF.

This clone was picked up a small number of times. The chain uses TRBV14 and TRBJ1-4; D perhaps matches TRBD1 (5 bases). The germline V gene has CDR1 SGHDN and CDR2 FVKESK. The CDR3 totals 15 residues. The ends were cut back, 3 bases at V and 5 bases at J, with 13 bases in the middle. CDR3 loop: CASSHSGLLNEKLFF. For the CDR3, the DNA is TGTGCCAGCAGCCATTCGGGACTGCTAAATGAAAAACTGTTTTTT.

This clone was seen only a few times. CDR3 nucleotides: TGCGCCAGCAGCTTGGGCCAGGGTGAAGGCTACACCTTC. Translated: CASSLGQGEGYTF. J is TRBJ1-2 and V is TRBV5-1; D may be TRBD1 (5 bases). The V gene's germline CDR1 is SGHRS and CDR2 YFSETQ. This CDR3 contains 13 residues. V was clipped by 0 bases and J by 8 bases, with 11 bases between them.

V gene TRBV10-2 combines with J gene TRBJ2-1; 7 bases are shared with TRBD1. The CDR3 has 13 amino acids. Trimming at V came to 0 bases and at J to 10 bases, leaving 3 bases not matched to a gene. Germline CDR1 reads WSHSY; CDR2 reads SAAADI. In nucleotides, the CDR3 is TGCGCCAGCAGTGAGTCAGGGGGCGGGGAGCAGTTCTTC. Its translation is CASSESGGGEQFF.

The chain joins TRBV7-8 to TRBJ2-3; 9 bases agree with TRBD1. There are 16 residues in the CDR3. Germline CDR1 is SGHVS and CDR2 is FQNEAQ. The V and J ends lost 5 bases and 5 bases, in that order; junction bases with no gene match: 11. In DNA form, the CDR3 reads TGTGCCAGCAGCCTTAACCGGGACAGGGAGGGAGATACGCAGTATTTT. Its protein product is CASSLNRDREGDTQYF.

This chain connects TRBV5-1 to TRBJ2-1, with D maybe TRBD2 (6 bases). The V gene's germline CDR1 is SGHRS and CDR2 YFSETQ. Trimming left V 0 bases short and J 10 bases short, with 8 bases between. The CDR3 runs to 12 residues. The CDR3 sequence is CASSLERVEQFF. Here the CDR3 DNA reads TGCGCCAGCAGCTTGGAGCGGGTGGAGCAGTTCTTC.

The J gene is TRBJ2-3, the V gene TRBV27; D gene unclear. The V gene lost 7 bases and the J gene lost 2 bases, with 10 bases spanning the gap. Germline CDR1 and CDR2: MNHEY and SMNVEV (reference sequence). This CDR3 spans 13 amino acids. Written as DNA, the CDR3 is TGTGCCAGCATTGGCAGATACACAGATACGCAGTATTTT. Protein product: CASIGRYTDTQYF.

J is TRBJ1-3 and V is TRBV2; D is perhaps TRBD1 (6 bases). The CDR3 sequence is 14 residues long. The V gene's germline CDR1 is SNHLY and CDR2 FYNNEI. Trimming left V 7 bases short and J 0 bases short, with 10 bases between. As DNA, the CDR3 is TGTGCCAGCACGGGACAAAACTCTGGAAACACCATATATTTT. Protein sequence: CASTGQNSGNTIYF.

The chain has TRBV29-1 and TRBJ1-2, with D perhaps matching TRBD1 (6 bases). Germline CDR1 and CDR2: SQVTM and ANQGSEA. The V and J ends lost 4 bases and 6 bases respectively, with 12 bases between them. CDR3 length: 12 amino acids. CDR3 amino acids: CSVAPRGNGYTF. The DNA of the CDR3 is TGCAGCGTTGCCCCCAGGGGTAATGGCTACACCTTC.

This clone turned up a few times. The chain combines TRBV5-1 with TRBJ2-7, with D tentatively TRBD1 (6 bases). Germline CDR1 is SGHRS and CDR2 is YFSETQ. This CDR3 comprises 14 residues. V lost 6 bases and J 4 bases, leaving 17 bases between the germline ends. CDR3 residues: CASTGDVSFYEQYF. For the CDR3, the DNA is TGCGCCAGCACAGGGGACGTCTCGTTTTACGAGCAGTACTTC.

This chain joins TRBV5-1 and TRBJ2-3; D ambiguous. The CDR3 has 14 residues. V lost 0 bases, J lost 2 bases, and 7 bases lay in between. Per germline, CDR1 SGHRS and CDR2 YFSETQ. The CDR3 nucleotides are TGCGCCAGCAGCTTGGCCCGGCTCACAGATACGCAGTATTTT. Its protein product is CASSLARLTDTQYF. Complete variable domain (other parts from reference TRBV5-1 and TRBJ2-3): KAGVTQTPRYLIKTRGQQVTLSCSPISGHRSVSWYQQTPGQGLQFLFEYFSETQRNKGNFPGRFSGRQFSNSRSEMNVSTLELGDSALYLCASSLARLTDTQYFGPGTRLTVL.